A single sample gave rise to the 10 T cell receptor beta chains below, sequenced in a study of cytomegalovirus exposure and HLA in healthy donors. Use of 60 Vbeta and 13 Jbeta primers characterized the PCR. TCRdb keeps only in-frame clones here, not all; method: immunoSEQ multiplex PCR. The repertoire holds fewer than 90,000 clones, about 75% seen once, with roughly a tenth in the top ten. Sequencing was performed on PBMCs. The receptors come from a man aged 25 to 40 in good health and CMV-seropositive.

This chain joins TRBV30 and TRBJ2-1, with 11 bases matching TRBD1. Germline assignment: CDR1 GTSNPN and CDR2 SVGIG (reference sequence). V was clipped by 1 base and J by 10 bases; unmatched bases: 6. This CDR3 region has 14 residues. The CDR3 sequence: CAWSGRDRGNEQFF. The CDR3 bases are TGTGCCTGGAGTGGCCGGGACAGGGGGAACGAGCAGTTCTTC.

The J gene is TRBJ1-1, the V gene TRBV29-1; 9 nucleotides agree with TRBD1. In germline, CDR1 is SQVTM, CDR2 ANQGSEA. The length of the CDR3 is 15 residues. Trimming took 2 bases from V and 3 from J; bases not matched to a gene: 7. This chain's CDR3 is CSVELLGQGYTEAFF. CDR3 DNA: TGCAGCGTTGAATTACTAGGACAGGGGTACACTGAAGCTTTCTTT. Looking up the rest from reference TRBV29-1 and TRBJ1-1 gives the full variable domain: SAVISQKPSRDICQRGTSLTIQCQVDSQVTMMFWYRQQPGQSLTLIATANQGSEATYESGFVIDKFPISRPNLTFSTLTVSNMSPEDSSIYLCSVELLGQGYTEAFFGQGTRLTVV.

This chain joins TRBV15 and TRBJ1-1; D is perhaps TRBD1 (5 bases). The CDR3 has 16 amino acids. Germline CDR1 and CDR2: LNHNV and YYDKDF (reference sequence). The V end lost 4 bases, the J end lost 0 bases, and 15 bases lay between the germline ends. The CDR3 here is CATSKMGQGMNTEAFF. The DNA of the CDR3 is TGTGCCACCAGCAAAATGGGGCAGGGTATGAACACTGAAGCTTTCTTT.

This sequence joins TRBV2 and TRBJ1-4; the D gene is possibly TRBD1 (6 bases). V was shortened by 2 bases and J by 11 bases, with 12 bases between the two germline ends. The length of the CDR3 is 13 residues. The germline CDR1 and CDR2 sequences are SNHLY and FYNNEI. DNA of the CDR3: TGTGCCAGCAGTGAACAGGGGATACGGAAACTGTTTTTT. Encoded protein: CASSEQGIRKLFF.

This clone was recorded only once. CDR3 nucleotides: TGTGCCAGCAGCTTGGAGTCCTATAATTCACCCCTCCACTTT. It encodes CASSLESYNSPLHF. V usage is TRBV7-9 and J usage is TRBJ1-6; D gene ambiguous. The germline CDR1 and CDR2 sequences are SEHNR and FQNEAQ (reference sequence). The CDR3 is 14 amino acids. Trimming took off 3 bases at V and 1 base at J, with 4 bases between the two ends.

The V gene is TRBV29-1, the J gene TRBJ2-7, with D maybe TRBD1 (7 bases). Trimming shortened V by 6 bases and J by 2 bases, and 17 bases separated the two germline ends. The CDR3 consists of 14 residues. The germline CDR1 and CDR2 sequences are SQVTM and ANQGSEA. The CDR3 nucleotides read TGCAGCGTGAAAGCAGGGGGGTTCACCTACGAGCAGTACTTC. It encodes CSVKAGGFTYEQYF.

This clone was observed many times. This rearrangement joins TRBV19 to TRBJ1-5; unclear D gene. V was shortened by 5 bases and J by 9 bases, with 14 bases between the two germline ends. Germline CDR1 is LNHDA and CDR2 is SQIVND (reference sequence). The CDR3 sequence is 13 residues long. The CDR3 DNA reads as TGTGCCAGTAGTTTATACGGGAGTCGGCCCCAGCATTTT. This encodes CASSLYGSRPQHF.

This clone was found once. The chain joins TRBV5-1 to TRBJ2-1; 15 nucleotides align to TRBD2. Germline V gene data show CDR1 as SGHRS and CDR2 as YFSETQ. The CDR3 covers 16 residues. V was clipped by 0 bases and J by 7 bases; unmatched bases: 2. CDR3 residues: CASSLGTSGGDNEQFF. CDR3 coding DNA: TGCGCCAGCAGCTTGGGGACTAGCGGGGGGGATAATGAGCAGTTCTTC.

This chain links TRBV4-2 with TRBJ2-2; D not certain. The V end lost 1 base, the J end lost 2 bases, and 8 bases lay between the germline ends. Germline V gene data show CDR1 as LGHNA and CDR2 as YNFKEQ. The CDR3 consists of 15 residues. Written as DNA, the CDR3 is TGTGCCAGCAGCCAAGTGGAGTTTAACACCGGGGAGCTGTTTTTT. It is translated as CASSQVEFNTGELFF.

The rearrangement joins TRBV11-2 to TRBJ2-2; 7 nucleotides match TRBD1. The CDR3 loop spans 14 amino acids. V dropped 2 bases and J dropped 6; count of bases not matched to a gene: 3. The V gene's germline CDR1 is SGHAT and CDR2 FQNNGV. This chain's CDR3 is CASSLTGVAGELFF. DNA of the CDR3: TGTGCCAGCAGCTTAACAGGGGTCGCCGGGGAGCTGTTTTTT.